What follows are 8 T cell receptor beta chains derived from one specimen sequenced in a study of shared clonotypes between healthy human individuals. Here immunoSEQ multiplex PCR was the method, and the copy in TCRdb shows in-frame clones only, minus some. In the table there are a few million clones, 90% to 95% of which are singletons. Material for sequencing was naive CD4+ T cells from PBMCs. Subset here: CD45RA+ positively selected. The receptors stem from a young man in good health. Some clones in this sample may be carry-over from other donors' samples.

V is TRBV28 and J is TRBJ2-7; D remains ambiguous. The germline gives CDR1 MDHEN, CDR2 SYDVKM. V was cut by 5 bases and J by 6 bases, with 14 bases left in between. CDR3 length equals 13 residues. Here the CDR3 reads CASSPSERREQYF. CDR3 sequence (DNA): TGTGCCAGCAGTCCGTCCGAGAGGCGCGAGCAGTACTTC.

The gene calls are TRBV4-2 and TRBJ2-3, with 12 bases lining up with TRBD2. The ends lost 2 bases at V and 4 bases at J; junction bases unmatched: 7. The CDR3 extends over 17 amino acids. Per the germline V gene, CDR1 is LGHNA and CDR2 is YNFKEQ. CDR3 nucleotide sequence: TGTGCCAGCAGCCAATCGAGGACTAGCGGGACGGCAGATACGCAGTATTTT. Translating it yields CASSQSRTSGTADTQYF.

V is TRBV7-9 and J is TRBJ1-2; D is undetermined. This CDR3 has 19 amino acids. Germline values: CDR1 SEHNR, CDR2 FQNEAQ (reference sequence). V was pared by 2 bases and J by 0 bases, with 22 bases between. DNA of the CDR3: TGTGCCAGCAGCTTAACGATAAGCAACCGACTATACCCTAACTATGGCTACACCTTC. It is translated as CASSLTISNRLYPNYGYTF. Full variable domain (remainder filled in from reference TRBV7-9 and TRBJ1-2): DTGVSQNPRHKITKRGQNVTFRCDPISEHNRLYWYRQTLGQGPEFLTYFQNEAQLEKSRLLSDRFSAERPKGSFSTLEIQRTEQGDSAMYLCASSLTISNRLYPNYGYTFGSGTRLTVV.

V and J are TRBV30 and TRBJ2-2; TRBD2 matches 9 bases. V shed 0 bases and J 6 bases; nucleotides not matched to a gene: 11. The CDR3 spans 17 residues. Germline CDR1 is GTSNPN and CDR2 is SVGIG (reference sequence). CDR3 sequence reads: CAWSVPWSGRRAGELFF. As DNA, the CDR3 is TGTGCCTGGAGTGTACCCTGGAGCGGGAGGCGGGCCGGGGAGCTGTTTTTT.

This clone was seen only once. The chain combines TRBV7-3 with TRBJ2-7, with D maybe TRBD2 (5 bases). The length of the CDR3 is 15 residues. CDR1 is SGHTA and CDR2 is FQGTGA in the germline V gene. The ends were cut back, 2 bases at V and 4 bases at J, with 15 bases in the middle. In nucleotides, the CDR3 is TGTGCCAGCAGCTTATTTTACGGGCCGGGGTACGAGCAGTACTTC. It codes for CASSLFYGPGYEQYF.

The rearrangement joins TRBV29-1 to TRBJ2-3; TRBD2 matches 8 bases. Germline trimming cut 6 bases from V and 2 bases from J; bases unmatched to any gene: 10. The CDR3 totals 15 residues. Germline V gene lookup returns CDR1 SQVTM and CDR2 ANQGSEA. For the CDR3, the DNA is TGCAGCGTCAAAGACCTAGCGGGCCTCACAGATACGCAGTATTTT. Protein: CSVKDLAGLTDTQYF.

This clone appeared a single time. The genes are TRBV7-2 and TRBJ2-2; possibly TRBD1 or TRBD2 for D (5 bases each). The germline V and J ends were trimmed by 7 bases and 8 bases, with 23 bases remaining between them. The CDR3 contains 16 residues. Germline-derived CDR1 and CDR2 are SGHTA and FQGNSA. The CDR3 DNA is TGTGCCAGCACCACCGTCGTCAGGGATCCGGGAGGGGAGCTGTTTTTT. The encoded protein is CASTTVVRDPGGELFF.

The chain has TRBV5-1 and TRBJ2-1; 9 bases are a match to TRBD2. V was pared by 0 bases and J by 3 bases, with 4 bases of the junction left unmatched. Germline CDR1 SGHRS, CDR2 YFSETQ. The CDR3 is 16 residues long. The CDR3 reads CASSLGLAALYNEQFF. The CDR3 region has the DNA TGCGCCAGCAGCTTGGGACTAGCGGCTCTCTACAATGAGCAGTTCTTC.